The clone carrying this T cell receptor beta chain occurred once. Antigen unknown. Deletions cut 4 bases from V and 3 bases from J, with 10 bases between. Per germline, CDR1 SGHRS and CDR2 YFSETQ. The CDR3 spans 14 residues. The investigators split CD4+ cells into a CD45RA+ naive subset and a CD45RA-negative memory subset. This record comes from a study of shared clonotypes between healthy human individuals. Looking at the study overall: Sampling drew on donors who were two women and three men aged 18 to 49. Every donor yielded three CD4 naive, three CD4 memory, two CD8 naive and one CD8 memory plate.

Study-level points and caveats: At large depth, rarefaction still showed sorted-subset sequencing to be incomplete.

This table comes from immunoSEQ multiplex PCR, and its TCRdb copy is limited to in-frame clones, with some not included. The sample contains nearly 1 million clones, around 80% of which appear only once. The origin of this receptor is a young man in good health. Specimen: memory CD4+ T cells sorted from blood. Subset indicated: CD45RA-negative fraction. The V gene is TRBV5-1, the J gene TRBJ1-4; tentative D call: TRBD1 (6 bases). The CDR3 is CASSAGDPNEKLFF. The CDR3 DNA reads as TGCGCCAGCAGCGCAGGGGACCCTAATGAAAAACTGTTTTTT. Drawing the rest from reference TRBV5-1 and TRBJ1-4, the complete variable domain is KAGVTQTPRYLIKTRGQQVTLSCSPISGHRSVSWYQQTPGQGLQFLFEYFSETQRNKGNFPGRFSGRQFSNSRSEMNVSTLELGDSALYLCASSAGDPNEKLFFGSGTQLSVL.